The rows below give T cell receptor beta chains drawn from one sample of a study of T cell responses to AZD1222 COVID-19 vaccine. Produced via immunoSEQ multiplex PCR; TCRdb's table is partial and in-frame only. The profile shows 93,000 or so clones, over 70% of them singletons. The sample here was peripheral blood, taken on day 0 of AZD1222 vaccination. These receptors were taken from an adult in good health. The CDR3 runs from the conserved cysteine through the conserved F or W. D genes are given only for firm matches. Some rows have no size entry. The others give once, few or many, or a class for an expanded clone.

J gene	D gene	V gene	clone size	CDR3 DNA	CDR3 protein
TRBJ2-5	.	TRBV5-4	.	TGTGCCAGCACCCCGGTCCTGGGGGAGACCCAGTACTTC	CASTPVLGETQYF
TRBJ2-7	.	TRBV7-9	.	TGTGCCAGCAGCTTAGAACGGACTGAGCAGTACTTC	CASSLERTEQYF
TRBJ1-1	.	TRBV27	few	TGTGCCAGCAGTTTTCGGAAGGGGGGCATGAACACTGAAGCTTTCTTT	CASSFRKGGMNTEAFF
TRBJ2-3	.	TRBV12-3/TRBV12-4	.	TGTGCCAGCACCCCGAGGGGAGATACGCAGTATTTT	CASTPRGDTQYF
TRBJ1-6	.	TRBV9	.	TGTGCCAGCAGCGTAGACCTAAGTATAGATAATTCACCCCTCCACTTT	CASSVDLSIDNSPLHF
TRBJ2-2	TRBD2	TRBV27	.	TGTGCCAGCGCCCAAGCGGGAGGGAGTACCGGGGAGCTGTTTTTT	CASAQAGGSTGELFF
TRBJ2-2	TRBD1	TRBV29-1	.	TGCAGCGTTGGTCAGGGGGCGTTCGGGGAGCTGTTTTTT	CSVGQGAFGELFF
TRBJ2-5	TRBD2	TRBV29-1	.	TGCAGCGTAGACGGGACTAGCGACCAAGAGACCCAGTACTTC	CSVDGTSDQETQYF
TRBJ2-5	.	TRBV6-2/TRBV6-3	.	TGTGCCAGCAGTTACCGGCCAGGGCTGGGGGAGACCCAGTACTTC	CASSYRPGLGETQYF
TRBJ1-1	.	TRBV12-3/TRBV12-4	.	TGTGCCAGCAAAATGGACGTTAACACTGAAGCTTTCTTT	CASKMDVNTEAFF
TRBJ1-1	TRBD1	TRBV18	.	TGTGCCAGCTCACCACGAGACCCAGGGGGGAACACTGAAGCTTTCTTT	CASSPRDPGGNTEAFF
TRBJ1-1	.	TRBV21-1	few	TGTGCCAGCAGCAACTCGGGACAGGCATTAAGTGAAGCTTTCTTT	CASSNSGQALSEAFF
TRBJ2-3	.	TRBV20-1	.	TGCAGTGCCCCGGACTATACGCAGTATTTT	CSAPDYTQYF
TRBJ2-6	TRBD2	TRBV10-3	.	TGTGCCATCAGTGGATGGGAGCGGGGTAATTCTGGGGCCAACGTCCTGACTTTC	CAISGWERGNSGANVLTF
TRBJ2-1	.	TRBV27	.	TGTGCCAGCAGCGCAGGTCGCCGGGTCGATGAGCAGTTCTTC	CASSAGRRVDEQFF
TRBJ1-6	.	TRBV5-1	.	TGCGCCAGCCGCGACGCCCCGAATTCACCCCTCCACTTT	CASRDAPNSPLHF
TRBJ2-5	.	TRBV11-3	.	TGTGCCAGCAGCATGGGGTACCAAGAGACCCAGTACTTC	CASSMGYQETQYF
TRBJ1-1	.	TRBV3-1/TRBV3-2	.	TGTGCCAGCAGCCAAGATGCAGGAAATGGAGGAGCTTTCTTT	CASSQDAGNGGAFF
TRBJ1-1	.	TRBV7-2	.	TGTGCCAGCAGCCCTCCCTCGGGCCGGGACGCGACTGAAGCTTTCTTT	CASSPPSGRDATEAFF
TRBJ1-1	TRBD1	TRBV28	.	TGTGCCAGCAGTTCCCCCTCTGGGCAGGGGGGAAACACTGAAGCTTTCTTT	CASSSPSGQGGNTEAFF
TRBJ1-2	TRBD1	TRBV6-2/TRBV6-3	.	TGTGCCAGCAGTCCCCGGGACAGGCCGGCTAACTATGGCTACACCTTC	CASSPRDRPANYGYTF
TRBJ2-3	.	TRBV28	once	TGTGCCAGCAGTTCAGGGGGGAGCACAGATACGCAGTATTTT	CASSSGGSTDTQYF
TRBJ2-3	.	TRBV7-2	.	TGTGCCAGCAGCTTCGAGGGGTACGATACGCAGTATTTT	CASSFEGYDTQYF
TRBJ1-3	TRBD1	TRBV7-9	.	TGTGCCAGCAGCTTAGGGGACAGCTCTGGAAACACCATATATTTT	CASSLGDSSGNTIYF